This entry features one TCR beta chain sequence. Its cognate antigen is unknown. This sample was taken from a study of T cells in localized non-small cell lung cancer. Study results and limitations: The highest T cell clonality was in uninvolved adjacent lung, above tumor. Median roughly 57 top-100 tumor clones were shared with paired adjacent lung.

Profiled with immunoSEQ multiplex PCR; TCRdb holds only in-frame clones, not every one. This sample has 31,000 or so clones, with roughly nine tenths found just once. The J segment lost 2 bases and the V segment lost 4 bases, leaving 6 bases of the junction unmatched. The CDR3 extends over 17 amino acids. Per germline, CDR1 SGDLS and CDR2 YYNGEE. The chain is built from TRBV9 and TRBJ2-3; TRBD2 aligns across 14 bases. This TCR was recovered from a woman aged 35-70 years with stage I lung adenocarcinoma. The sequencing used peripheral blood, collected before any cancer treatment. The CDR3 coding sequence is TGTGCCAGCAGCTTAGGACTAGCGGGGGGCCTCACAGATACGCAGTATTTT. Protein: CASSLGLAGGLTDTQYF.